Each of the 27 T cell receptor beta chains below was sequenced from the same sample in a study of blood T cell repertoires in COVID-19. This table comes from immunoSEQ multiplex PCR, and its TCRdb copy is limited to in-frame clones, with some not included. The sample lists over 200,000 clones; around 83% were seen once. The sequenced sample was PBMCs or T cells enriched from blood (not recorded which). Receptors were obtained from a woman between 40 and 55 years old who had recovered from COVID-19.

The rearrangement joins TRBV4-3 to TRBJ2-3; tentative D call: TRBD1 (6 bases). CDR1 LGHNA and CDR2 YSLEER come from the germline V gene. Trimming removed 3 bases at V and 5 bases at J, with 9 bases between. This CDR3 is 13 amino acids long. In nucleotides, the CDR3 is TGCGCCAGCAGCCAGTACAGGGAAGATACGCAGTATTTT. Translation: CASSQYREDTQYF.

This sequence joins TRBV19 and TRBJ2-3; D remains ambiguous. The germline gives CDR1 LNHDA, CDR2 SQIVND (reference sequence). The CDR3 loop spans 12 amino acids. The V end lost 4 bases, the J end lost 4 bases, and 6 bases lay between the germline ends. CDR3 in DNA: TGTGCCAGTAGTACCAATGCAGATACGCAGTATTTT. It translates to CASSTNADTQYF.

The chain links TRBV27 to TRBJ1-1, with a tentative D call TRBD1 (5 bases). V shed 1 base and J shed 6 bases, with 9 bases lying between them. From germline, CDR1 is MNHEY and CDR2 SMNVEV (reference sequence). The CDR3 totals 13 residues. The CDR3 loop is CASSLLGGAEAFF. The CDR3 bases are TGTGCCAGCAGTTTATTGGGGGGGGCTGAAGCTTTCTTT.

This clone was recorded once. This chain connects TRBV11-3 to TRBJ1-2; 7 nucleotides match TRBD1. Germline V lookup: CDR1 SGHNT, CDR2 YENEEA. With 6 bases clipped from V and 3 bases from J, the junction kept 19 bases outside the gene matches. The CDR3 is made up of 18 amino acids. Here the CDR3 reads CASSFSPGTVGRDYGYTF. As DNA, the CDR3 is TGTGCCAGCAGTTTTAGCCCTGGGACAGTGGGTCGGGACTATGGCTACACCTTC.

The genes are TRBV7-8 and TRBJ1-6, with D tentatively TRBD1 (5 bases). The germline V and J ends were trimmed by 6 bases and 8 bases, with 20 bases remaining between them. Per the germline V gene, CDR1 is SGHVS and CDR2 is FQNEAQ. This CDR3 spans 16 amino acids. CDR3 coding DNA: TGTGCCAGCAGTTTCACATTGGGGGGAGGGGATTCACCCCTCCACTTT. Its protein product is CASSFTLGGGDSPLHF.

The rearrangement joins TRBV9 to TRBJ2-1; tentatively, D is TRBD1 (6 bases). Looked up from germline, CDR1 is SGDLS and CDR2 is YYNGEE. The V end lost 4 bases, the J end lost 2 bases, and 13 bases lay between the germline ends. The CDR3 is made up of 15 amino acids. The CDR3 spells CASSPRDRTYNEQFF. Here the CDR3 DNA reads TGTGCCAGCAGCCCCCGAGACAGGACCTACAATGAGCAGTTCTTC.

The rearrangement joins TRBV18 to TRBJ1-1; TRBD1 matches at 7 bases. Germline trimming cut 5 bases from V and 3 bases from J; bases unmatched to any gene: 9. CDR3 size: 15 residues. Germline-derived CDR1 and CDR2 are KGHSH and LQKENI. The CDR3 spells CASSSLRGRDTEAFF. The CDR3 DNA reads TGTGCCAGCTCAAGCCTGAGGGGGCGGGACACTGAAGCTTTCTTT.

The V call is TRBV7-2, the J call TRBJ1-2; D unresolved. The CDR3 consists of 13 residues. V was pared by 1 base and J by 7 bases, with 10 bases between. Germline V gives CDR1 SGHTA, CDR2 FQGNSA. The CDR3 here is CASSLERGSGYTF. CDR3 nucleotide sequence: TGTGCCAGCAGCTTAGAGAGAGGGTCTGGCTACACCTTC.

This chain uses TRBV27 with TRBJ2-7; D is unresolved. The CDR3 length is 13 residues. Germline CDR1 is MNHEY and CDR2 is SMNVEV (reference sequence). Trimming left V 4 bases short and J 1 base short, with 8 bases between. The CDR3 here is CASSSPLSYEQYF. In DNA, the CDR3 is TGTGCCAGCAGTTCCCCTCTGTCCTACGAGCAGTACTTC.

The chain recombines TRBV6-5 with TRBJ1-5; 11 nucleotides align to TRBD1. Germline CDR1 is MNHEY and CDR2 is SVGAGI. The length of the CDR3 is 15 residues. V gave up 5 bases and J gave up 9 bases; unmatched junction bases: 9. The CDR3 DNA sequence: TGTGCCAGCAGTCATGGACAGGGGGCCCAGGGGCCCCAGCATTTT. This translates into CASSHGQGAQGPQHF.

This chain joins TRBV12-5 and TRBJ1-3; tentatively, D is TRBD1 (5 bases). This CDR3 is 11 amino acids long. Germline V gene data show CDR1 as LGHNT and CDR2 as FRNRAP. V lost 5 bases to trimming and J lost 7 bases, with 6 bases between them. The CDR3 DNA is TGTGCTAGTGGTCGGGGGAACACCATATATTTT. As protein: CASGRGNTIYF.

The CDR3 DNA follows: TGTGCCAGCAGCTTATTCGGGACAGTTAATTCACCCCTCCACTTT. Amino acids: CASSLFGTVNSPLHF. The chain employs TRBV7-2 and TRBJ1-6; 7 bases align to TRBD1. V lost 2 bases and J lost 6; bases outside the gene matches: 4. The CDR3 has 15 residues. Germline V CDR1 and CDR2: SGHTA, FQGNSA.

The chain carries TRBV4-2 and TRBJ2-7, with D perhaps matching TRBD2 (6 bases). V gave up 6 bases and J gave up 0 bases, with 18 bases separating them. This CDR3 is 16 amino acids long. CDR1 is LGHNA and CDR2 is YNFKEQ in the germline V gene. The CDR3 nucleotides are TGTGCCAGCAGTCAATCGGGGCTAGCGCACTCCTACGAGCAGTACTTC. It codes for CASSQSGLAHSYEQYF.

The rearrangement uses TRBV3-1 (or the pseudogene TRBV3-2) and TRBJ1-1; no clear D gene. Trimming pared 1 base from V and 6 bases from J, leaving 12 bases between. Germline lookup yields CDR1 LGHDT and CDR2 YNNKEL (reference sequence). The CDR3 extends over 14 amino acids. CDR3 in amino acids: CASSQGRDAAEAFF. CDR3 DNA: TGTGCCAGCAGCCAAGGCCGTGACGCGGCTGAAGCTTTCTTT.

This chain connects TRBV27 to TRBJ2-7, with 9 bases matching TRBD2. V was pared by 4 bases and J by 0 bases, with 10 bases of the junction left unmatched. Germline V gene sequence: CDR1 MNHEY, CDR2 SMNVEV (reference sequence). This CDR3 contains 17 residues. The CDR3 region is CASSSGPSGRISYEQYF. CDR3 DNA: TGTGCCAGCAGTTCAGGCCCGAGCGGGAGGATCTCCTACGAGCAGTACTTC.

This sequence joins TRBV5-1 and TRBJ2-2, with 8 positions matching TRBD2. CDR1 SGHRS and CDR2 YFSETQ come from the germline V gene. Germline trimming cut 8 bases from V and 6 bases from J; bases unmatched to any gene: 0. The CDR3 loop spans 11 amino acids. This chain's CDR3 is CARRGAGELFF. The CDR3 region has the DNA TGCGCCAGGCGGGGGGCCGGGGAGCTGTTTTTT.

This sequence joins TRBV25-1 and TRBJ1-6, with TRBD1 as a possible D gene (5 bases). V shed 5 bases and J shed 3 bases, with 11 bases lying between them. This CDR3 region has 15 residues. CDR1 and CDR2 (germline): MGHDK, SYGVNS. The CDR3 reads CASSQQGVYNSPLHF. CDR3 nucleotides: TGTGCCAGCAGTCAGCAAGGGGTCTATAATTCACCCCTCCACTTT. Together with reference TRBV25-1 and TRBJ1-6, the CDR3 gives the full variable domain: EADIYQTPRYLVIGTGKKITLECSQTMGHDKMYWYQQDPGMELHLIHYSYGVNSTEKGDLSSESTVSRIRTEHFPLTLESARPSHTSQYLCASSQQGVYNSPLHFGNGTRLTVT.

This chain joins TRBV18 and TRBJ2-5; 9 positions agree with TRBD1. This CDR3 spans 14 amino acids. Germline CDR1 KGHSH, CDR2 LQKENI. With 1 base clipped from V and 4 bases from J, the junction kept 1 base outside the gene matches. The DNA for the CDR3 is TGTGCCAGCTCACCACGGACAGGGGCAGAGACCCAGTACTTC. Amino acids: CASSPRTGAETQYF.

The CDR3 sequence is CASSIVETGVLYEQYV. For the CDR3, the DNA is TGTGCCAGTAGTATAGTCGAGACAGGGGTCTTATACGAGCAGTACGTC. The V and J genes are TRBV19 and TRBJ2-7; 8 positions match TRBD1. The CDR3 contains 16 residues. The junction had 9 bases not matched to a gene; V was cut back by 1 base and J by 4 bases. Germline V gene data show CDR1 as LNHDA and CDR2 as SQIVND (reference sequence).

This clone was counted once. The V gene is TRBV30, the J gene TRBJ2-1; no clear D gene. V lost 0 bases and J lost 9, with 12 bases in between. This CDR3 is 13 amino acids long. Looked up from germline, CDR1 is GTSNPN and CDR2 is SVGIG (reference sequence). As DNA, the CDR3 is TGTGCCTGGAGTGTATCTGGGCGAGCTGAGCAGTTCTTC. This encodes CAWSVSGRAEQFF.

About this clone itself: Other DNA sequences within the sample encode an identical CDR3. This chain links TRBV3-1 (or the pseudogene TRBV3-2) with TRBJ2-3, with 11 nucleotides matching TRBD2. The ends lost 4 bases at V and 0 bases at J; junction bases unmatched: 3. Germline V gene lookup returns CDR1 LGHDT and CDR2 YNNKEL (reference sequence). The CDR3 spans 16 residues. CDR3 amino acids: CASSRRTSGSTDTQYF. The DNA of the CDR3 is TGTGCCAGCAGCCGGAGGACTAGCGGGAGCACAGATACGCAGTATTTT.

The V and J genes are TRBV2 and TRBJ2-5; the match to TRBD1 covers 9 bases. This CDR3 comprises 13 residues. V lost 5 bases, J lost 5 bases, and 3 bases stayed unmatched. Germline V gene data show CDR1 as SNHLY and CDR2 as FYNNEI. Written as DNA, the CDR3 is TGTGCCAGCAGTCCCGGGACAGGGGAGACCCAGTACTTC. Amino acids: CASSPGTGETQYF.

This chain links TRBV11-3 with TRBJ2-2; 7 positions match TRBD2. The germline V gene has CDR1 SGHNT and CDR2 YENEEA. The CDR3 is 15 residues long. Trimming at V came to 3 bases and at J to 6 bases, leaving 7 bases not matched to a gene. CDR3 region: CASSFAGDFAGELFF. The CDR3 DNA reads as TGTGCCAGCAGCTTCGCGGGAGATTTCGCCGGGGAGCTGTTTTTT.

The chain carries TRBV28 and TRBJ1-2; 7 bases line up with TRBD1. Germline V gene data show CDR1 as MDHEN and CDR2 as SYDVKM. Trimming took 6 bases from V and 4 from J; bases not matched to a gene: 11. The CDR3 sequence is 15 residues long. In DNA form, the CDR3 reads TGTGCCAGCAGGACGAAGACAGGGTGGCTCTATGGCTACACCTTC. Protein: CASRTKTGWLYGYTF.

CDR3 DNA sequence: TGTGCCAGCAGTGTCCCTGGTGGCCAGCCCCAGCATTTT. Translating gives CASSVPGGQPQHF. The chain is built from TRBV6-1 and TRBJ1-5, with unresolved D. V was clipped by 4 bases and J by 7 bases, with 11 bases between them. CDR3 length equals 13 residues. Germline-derived CDR1 and CDR2 are MNHNS and SASEGT.

The chain couples TRBV10-2 to TRBJ1-2; D perhaps matches TRBD1 (6 bases). CDR3 length: 14 residues. Germline V gives CDR1 WSHSY, CDR2 SAAADI. The germline V and J ends were trimmed by 0 bases and 4 bases, with 9 bases remaining between them. As DNA, the CDR3 is TGCGCCAGCAGTGAGTCAACAGGGACCTATGGCTACACCTTC. This gives the protein CASSESTGTYGYTF.

The chain carries TRBV13 and TRBJ2-1; the match to TRBD2 covers 12 bases. This CDR3 contains 17 residues. The trim removed 5 bases at V and 2 bases at J, leaving 7 bases unmatched. Per the germline V gene, CDR1 is PRHDT and CDR2 is FYEKMQ (reference sequence). The CDR3 nucleotides are TGTGCCAGCAGCCCTAGCGGGAGGGCCACCCCCTACAATGAGCAGTTCTTC. Translating gives CASSPSGRATPYNEQFF.